This T cell receptor beta chain was obtained from a study of T cell clones after liver transplantation. Study in general: Samples came from ITN030ST, which attempted immunosuppression withdrawal within 2 years of liver transplantation. Graft-donor-reactive sequences were compared with third-party-reactive TCRbeta sequences from pre-transplant mixed lymphocyte reactions. Study-level findings and limits: A significant post-transplant drop in circulating graft-donor-reactive CD4 TCRbeta sequences occurred in most of the 8 subjects.

Looked up from germline, CDR1 is SGDLS and CDR2 is YYNGEE. The germline V and J ends were trimmed by 2 bases and 3 bases, with 8 bases remaining between them. The CDR3 is made up of 13 amino acids. Clones were sequenced by immunoSEQ multiplex PCR, and TCRdb holds only the in-frame ones, with some missing. The sample lists roughly 19,000 clones, approximately 80% occurring once. A word on this clone: Its antigen is not identified.

The material was CD8+ T cells from blood, obtained 52 to 60 months after liver transplant. The genes are TRBV9 and TRBJ1-2; D possibly corresponds to TRBD1 (5 bases). The receptor was isolated from a human patient who received a liver transplant. The graft donor may account for some of the T cells. CDR3: CASSVGGYYGYTF. CDR3 in DNA: TGTGCCAGCAGCGTGGGGGGGTACTATGGCTACACCTTC.